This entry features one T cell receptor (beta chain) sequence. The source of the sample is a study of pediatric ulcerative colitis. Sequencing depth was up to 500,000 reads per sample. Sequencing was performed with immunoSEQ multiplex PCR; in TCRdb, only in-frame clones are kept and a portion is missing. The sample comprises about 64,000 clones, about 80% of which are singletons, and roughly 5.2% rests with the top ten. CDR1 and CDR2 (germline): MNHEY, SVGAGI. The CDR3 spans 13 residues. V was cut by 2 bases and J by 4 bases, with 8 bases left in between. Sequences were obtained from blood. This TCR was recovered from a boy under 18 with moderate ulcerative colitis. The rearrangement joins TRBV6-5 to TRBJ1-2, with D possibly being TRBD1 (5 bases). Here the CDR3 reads CASSYQTGYGYTF. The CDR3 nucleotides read TGTGCCAGCAGTTACCAAACAGGCTATGGCTACACCTTC.